The 30 T cell receptor beta chains below were found in one sample sequenced in a study of blood T cells in healthy people across ages (dated by TCRdb to between 2014 and 2017). Libraries were made using 5' RACE. The sequencing machine was an Illumina HiSeq 2500. The second PCR ran for roughly 7 to 11 cycles and used a J-beta primer mix along with a sample-barcoded 5' primer. The raw public data were reprocessed by TCRdb itself: fastp quality trimming at Q25, MiXCR clonotype calling, in-frame beta chains only. Each CDR3 protein appears once, grouped with its most common genes and DNA. Across this sample there are hundreds of thousands of distinct CDR3 sequences, with 58% seen only once. The ten largest make up around 37% of the sample. Sequencing used blood. These receptors were obtained from a man in his 60s in good health.

This clonotype was found a few times. The chain combines TRBV25-1 with TRBJ2-3, with D unclear. This CDR3 region has 15 residues. Germline assignment: CDR1 MGHDK and CDR2 SYGVNS. V dropped 6 bases and J dropped 2 bases, with 15 bases sitting between them. The CDR3 coding sequence is TGTGCCAGCAGGGACCACTCAAAACCCACAGATACGCAGTATTTT. Amino acids: CASRDHSKPTDTQYF.

The chain carries TRBV9 and TRBJ1-2, with D unresolved. The CDR3 covers 17 residues. Trimming removed 0 bases from V and 5 bases from J, with 20 bases in between. From germline, CDR1 is SGDLS and CDR2 YYNGEE. The DNA of the CDR3 is TGTGCCAGCAGCGTAGCTCCTGGGCCAGGAGGCTCTTATGGCTACACCTTC. Protein product: CASSVAPGPGGSYGYTF. Supplemented by reference TRBV9 and TRBJ1-2, the full variable domain reads DSGVTQTPKHLITATGQRVTLRCSPRSGDLSVYWYQQSLDQGLQFLIQYYNGEERAKGNILERFSAQQFPDLHSELNLSSLELGDSALYFCASSVAPGPGGSYGYTFGSGTRLTVV.

This rearrangement joins TRBV29-1 to TRBJ1-5; the D is unclear. This CDR3 contains 13 residues. The germline V gene has CDR1 SQVTM and CDR2 ANQGSEA. The V end lost 1 base, the J end lost 5 bases, and 9 bases lay between the germline ends. The DNA for the CDR3 is TGCAGCGTTGAAGCTGGGAGGGATCAGCCCCAGCATTTT. Translated: CSVEAGRDQPQHF.

V is TRBV19 and J is TRBJ1-2; the D gene is possibly TRBD1 (6 bases). With 7 bases removed from V and 5 bases from J, the gap between germline ends came to 17 bases. This CDR3 is built from 14 residues. Germline assignment: CDR1 LNHDA and CDR2 SQIVND (reference sequence). The CDR3 DNA follows: TGTGCCAGTACCCCGTCGGGGGGCTTTTATGGCTACACCTTC. Encoded protein: CASTPSGGFYGYTF.

This rearrangement joins TRBV21-1 to TRBJ2-7. TRBV21-1 is a recognized pseudogene. The CDR3 runs 12 residues. The CDR3 reads CASSKDMREQYF. DNA of the CDR3: TGTGCCAGCAGCAAAGACATGAGGGAGCAGTACTTC.

This rearrangement joins TRBV6-5 to TRBJ1-2, with TRBD1 as a possible D gene (5 bases). Germline-derived CDR1 and CDR2 are MNHEY and SVGAGI. Trimming stripped 2 bases from V and 0 bases from J, with 10 bases between. The CDR3 length is 15 residues. As DNA, the CDR3 is TGTGCCAGCAGTTACGCCCAGGGCGCTAACTATGGCTACACCTTC. It translates to CASSYAQGANYGYTF.

J is TRBJ2-6 and V is TRBV12-3 or TRBV12-4, with D possibly TRBD2 on 6 matching bases. This CDR3 region has 16 residues. Deletions cut 6 bases from V and 3 bases from J, with 15 bases between. As DNA, the CDR3 is TGTGCCAGCAGGGACCGGGGGTACTTTGGGGCCAACGTCCTGACTTTC. Translation: CASRDRGYFGANVLTF.

The chain joins TRBV6-5 to TRBJ2-7, with TRBD2 matching 7 bases. The J call may be incorrect, as the DNA end agrees better with TRBJ2-5. The CDR3 covers 16 residues. The V gene's germline CDR1 is MNHEY and CDR2 SVGAGI. The CDR3 region is CASSYSSGGGGETQYF. CDR3 sequence (DNA): TGTGCCAGCAGTTACTCGTCTGGGGGGGGAGGGGAGACCCAGTACTTC.

The CDR3 is CASSLVSPSTDTQYF. CDR3 nucleotides: TGCGCCAGCAGCTTGGTCTCGCCTTCCACAGATACGCAGTATTTT. This chain connects TRBV5-1 to TRBJ2-3; no clear D. Germline assignment: CDR1 SGHRS and CDR2 YFSETQ. The CDR3 has 15 residues. V was trimmed by 0 bases and J by 2 bases, leaving 10 bases between them.

J is TRBJ2-3 and V is TRBV5-1, with 11 bases matching TRBD2. The trim removed 4 bases at V and 0 bases at J, leaving 10 bases unmatched. Germline CDR1 is SGHRS and CDR2 is YFSETQ. This CDR3 is built from 18 residues. CDR3 bases: TGCGCCAGCAGCCCCAGACTAGCGGGGATTCTAAGCACAGATACGCAGTATTTT. It encodes CASSPRLAGILSTDTQYF.

This clonotype appeared a few times. The rearrangement uses TRBV29-1 and TRBJ2-7; D call uncertain. CDR1 SQVTM and CDR2 ANQGSEA come from the germline V gene. V shed 4 bases and J shed 2 bases, with 6 bases lying between them. This CDR3 region has 11 residues. This CDR3 reads CSVVSAYEQYF. The DNA for the CDR3 is TGCAGCGTTGTGTCGGCCTACGAGCAGTACTTC.

The J gene is TRBJ2-3, the V gene TRBV24-1, with 9 bases identical to TRBD2. V shed 4 bases, J shed 7 bases, and the junction held 5 bases outside the gene matches. Germline CDR1 KGHDR, CDR2 SFDVKD. This CDR3 spans 14 amino acids. As DNA, the CDR3 is TGTGCCACCAGTGAGGCTAGCGGGGTTTATACGCAGTATTTT. This codes for CATSEASGVYTQYF.

The CDR3: CATSPFAGQETQYF. The CDR3 nucleotides are TGTGCCACCAGCCCCTTCGCGGGACAAGAGACCCAGTACTTC. The chain recombines TRBV15 with TRBJ2-5; TRBD2 is a possible D gene (6 bases). Germline CDR1 LNHNV, CDR2 YYDKDF (reference sequence). The CDR3 length is 14 residues. Trimming shortened V by 5 bases and J by 2 bases, and 12 bases separated the two germline ends.

The chain carries TRBV4-2 and TRBJ2-7; 9 nucleotides agree with TRBD2. V shed 0 bases and J 10 bases; nucleotides not matched to a gene: 13. Germline V lookup: CDR1 LGHNA, CDR2 YNFKEQ. The CDR3 length is 16 residues. CDR3 protein: CASSQDLSGGRGAQYF. Written as DNA, the CDR3 is TGTGCCAGCAGCCAAGATCTAAGCGGGGGGCGGGGGGCCCAGTACTTC.

This clonotype appeared a single time. V usage is TRBV12-3 or TRBV12-4 and J usage is TRBJ1-3, with TRBD1 identical over 7 bases. The length of the CDR3 is 14 residues. V was clipped by 6 bases and J by 2 bases; unmatched bases: 4. CDR3 sequence (DNA): TGTGCCAGCAGAGCGGGACAGACTGGAAACACCATATATTTT. The encoded protein is CASRAGQTGNTIYF.

CDR3 in DNA: TGCGCCAGCAGCCAAGGAACAGCCCTAGCCATATATTTT. Residues: CASSQGTALAIYF. This chain uses TRBV4-1 with TRBJ1-3, with D unclear. Trimming shortened V by 1 base and J by 11 bases, and 12 bases separated the two germline ends. This CDR3 comprises 13 residues. CDR1 and CDR2 from the germline V gene are MGHRA and YSYEKL.

The chain combines TRBV20-1 with TRBJ1-2, with D hard to call. The CDR3 covers 19 residues. Germline V gene data show CDR1 as DFQATT and CDR2 as SNEGSKA (reference sequence). Trimming removed 3 bases from V and 0 bases from J, with 26 bases in between. The CDR3 here is CSARYNGPQDGIANYGYTF. In DNA form, the CDR3 reads TGCAGTGCTAGGTATAACGGGCCTCAGGACGGTATAGCTAACTATGGCTACACCTTC.

The J gene is TRBJ2-6, the V gene TRBV6-4; D gene uncertain. The CDR3 has 17 residues. V was pared by 6 bases and J by 1 base, with 16 bases between. From germline, CDR1 is MRHNA and CDR2 SNTAGT. The CDR3 reads CASSRSLTLSGANVLTF. In DNA, the CDR3 is TGTGCCAGCAGCAGATCATTAACTCTTTCTGGGGCCAACGTCCTGACTTTC.

This clonotype came up a few times. The V call is TRBV5-6, the J call TRBJ2-5; D remains ambiguous. The CDR3 has 14 amino acids. V was trimmed by 2 bases and J by 1 base, leaving 9 bases between them. CDR1 and CDR2 from the germline V gene are SGHDT and YYEEEE. The CDR3, as DNA: TGTGCCAGCAGCTTCGAGCAGACCCAAGAGACCCAGTACTTC. Translated: CASSFEQTQETQYF.

This clonotype has a single count. The chain recombines TRBV12-3 or TRBV12-4 with TRBJ1-2; weak D call: TRBD1 (5 bases). The CDR3 contains 15 residues. Trimming removed 6 bases from V and 4 bases from J, with 18 bases in between. The CDR3 is CASSPAPDTPYGYTF. The CDR3, as DNA: TGTGCCAGCAGCCCCGCTCCGGACACCCCCTATGGCTACACCTTC.

This chain joins TRBV21-1 and TRBJ2-7; TRBD1 is taken as the D call from the table, unchecked against the DNA. The DNA end is a closer match to TRBJ2-5, so the J assignment may be wrong. TRBV21-1 is shown as a pseudogene. The CDR3 has 14 residues. CDR3 residues: CASSIDPGKETQYF. The CDR3 region has the DNA TGTGCCAGCAGCATAGACCCGGGGAAGGAGACCCAGTACTTC.

The genes are TRBV7-2 and TRBJ2-5; no clear D gene. CDR1 is SGHTA and CDR2 is FQGNSA in the germline V gene. There are 13 residues in the CDR3. V was cut by 5 bases and J by 5 bases, with 12 bases left in between. CDR3 sequence reads: CASSRRFRETQYF. CDR3 nucleotide sequence: TGTGCCAGCAGCCGAAGGTTTAGGGAGACCCAGTACTTC.

This chain uses TRBV6-5 with TRBJ2-1; possible D gene TRBD2, 6 bases. V dropped 6 bases and J dropped 12 bases, with 18 bases sitting between them. The CDR3 length is 13 residues. The germline CDR1 and CDR2 sequences are MNHEY and SVGAGI. The CDR3 DNA sequence: TGTGCCAGCAGCCGCGGGACGATTAGTGCGCAGTTCTTC. Translated, it gives CASSRGTISAQFF.

The rearrangement uses TRBV6-5 and TRBJ2-3, with TRBD2 matching over 7 bases. Germline loops: CDR1 MNHEY, CDR2 SVGAGI. The ends lost 4 bases at V and 4 bases at J; junction bases unmatched: 11. The CDR3 covers 16 residues. CDR3 sequence reads: CASSFRTSGVADTQYF. CDR3 bases: TGTGCCAGCAGTTTTAGGACTAGTGGAGTCGCAGATACGCAGTATTTT.

This clonotype was seen only once. The gene calls are TRBV7-2 and TRBJ1-5; tentative D call: TRBD1 (6 bases). From germline, CDR1 is SGHTA and CDR2 FQGNSA. This CDR3 region has 14 residues. V was shortened by 1 base and J by 12 bases, with 16 bases between the two germline ends. The CDR3 protein is CASSLDGRGGLQHF. In nucleotides, the CDR3 is TGTGCCAGCAGCTTAGACGGGCGGGGGGGGCTCCAGCATTTT.

This chain links TRBV18 with TRBJ2-7; D gene uncertain. V lost 2 bases to trimming and J lost 0 bases, with 14 bases between them. The CDR3 loop spans 16 amino acids. Germline lookup yields CDR1 KGHSH and CDR2 LQKENI. CDR3 sequence reads: CASSPNGERYSYEQYF. The CDR3 bases are TGTGCCAGCTCACCAAACGGCGAACGCTACTCCTACGAGCAGTACTTC.

This clonotype was counted only a few times. The rearrangement joins TRBV3-1 to TRBJ2-4; TRBD1 matches 8 bases. The J call is doubtful: the DNA matches TRBJ2-7 better. This CDR3 is 13 amino acids long. Germline CDR1 reads LGHDT; CDR2 reads YNNKEL (reference sequence). CDR3 DNA sequence: TGTGCCAGCAGCCAGGCAGGGGGCAACGAGCAGTACTTC. Translating gives CASSQAGGNEQYF.

This clonotype was seen a few times. This sequence joins TRBV20-1 and TRBJ2-5, with a tentative D call TRBD2 (6 bases). CDR1 is DFQATT and CDR2 is SNEGSKA in the germline V gene (reference sequence). The V and J ends lost 3 bases and 2 bases respectively, with 16 bases between them. This CDR3 spans 15 amino acids. CDR3 in DNA: TGCAGTGCTAGGAATGCTGCGGGGAGACAAGAGACCCAGTACTTC. Protein product: CSARNAAGRQETQYF.

This rearrangement joins TRBV7-2 to TRBJ2-5; TRBD2 matches 11 bases. Germline V gene data show CDR1 as SGHTA and CDR2 as FQGNSA. CDR3 length: 15 residues. The V segment lost 5 bases and the J segment 4 bases; nucleotides outside the gene matches: 6. The CDR3 DNA reads TGTGCCAGCAGCATTAGCGGGGGGGCCGGAGAGACCCAGTACTTC. This codes for CASSISGGAGETQYF.

V gene TRBV7-2 combines with J gene TRBJ2-5, with D perhaps matching TRBD1 or TRBD2 (5 bases each). Germline V CDR1 and CDR2: SGHTA, FQGNSA. Trimming took off 0 bases at V and 3 bases at J, with 14 bases between the two ends. The CDR3 is made up of 16 amino acids. Here the CDR3 reads CASSLAERVGEETQYF. As DNA, the CDR3 is TGTGCCAGCAGCTTAGCGGAGAGGGTGGGGGAAGAGACCCAGTACTTC.